The text below deals with one TCR beta chain. This entry belongs to a study of blood T cell repertoires in COVID-19. For the study at large: T cells, B-cell-depleted T cells, or PBMCs provided the cDNA or gDNA that served as material.

In the source study's methods: Cell counts per sample came from amplifying reference gene primers. Clones were sequenced by immunoSEQ multiplex PCR, and TCRdb holds only the in-frame ones, with some missing. V, J and clone size are those of that table, while D and trimming were read from the DNA. The data show 200,000 to 300,000 clones, about 87% seen once. The cohort comprised adults aged 18 to 89 years residing in under 25 US areas. Participants reported their clinical history, and cohort assignment relied on those reports. The V end was cut by 5 bases, the J end by 2 bases, with 24 bases between. CDR1 is LNHDA and CDR2 is SQIVND in the germline V gene (reference sequence). The length of the CDR3 is 18 residues.

The TCR was taken from a man aged 50-59 years who had been exposed to COVID-19. The sequenced sample was PBMCs or T cells enriched from blood (not recorded which). This chain joins TRBV19 and TRBJ1-2, with a possible D match to TRBD1 (5 bases). CDR3 protein: CASSARRGRTRKNYGYTF. CDR3 coding DNA: TGTGCCAGTAGTGCAAGAAGGGGCAGAACGCGAAAAAACTATGGCTACACCTTC.